The source of this TCR beta chain is a study of blood T cell repertoires in COVID-19. Turning to the study itself: The analysed material was cDNA or gDNA that came from T cells, B-cell-depleted T cells, or PBMCs.

Enrollees, about 18 to 95 years old, lived in about two dozen US areas. Original processing methods: Reference gene primer amplification yielded estimated nucleated cell counts. The table came from immunoSEQ multiplex PCR; TCRdb's copy has only in-frame clones and leaves some out. That table furnishes V, J and clone size, whereas the DNA furnished D and trimming. The sample carries a few hundred thousand clones, over 75% recorded once. The trim removed 5 bases at V and 3 bases at J, leaving 2 bases unmatched. This CDR3 has 13 residues. CDR1 and CDR2 (germline): SSHAT, FNYEAQ (reference sequence). This TCR derives from a man aged 30 to 39 who had recovered from COVID-19. The sample was PBMCs or T cells enriched from blood (not recorded which). The rearrangement joins TRBV7-7 to TRBJ2-7; 9 positions match TRBD1. The CDR3 region has the DNA TGTGCCAGCAGCCCGGGACAGGGCTACGAGCAGTACTTC. It encodes CASSPGQGYEQYF.